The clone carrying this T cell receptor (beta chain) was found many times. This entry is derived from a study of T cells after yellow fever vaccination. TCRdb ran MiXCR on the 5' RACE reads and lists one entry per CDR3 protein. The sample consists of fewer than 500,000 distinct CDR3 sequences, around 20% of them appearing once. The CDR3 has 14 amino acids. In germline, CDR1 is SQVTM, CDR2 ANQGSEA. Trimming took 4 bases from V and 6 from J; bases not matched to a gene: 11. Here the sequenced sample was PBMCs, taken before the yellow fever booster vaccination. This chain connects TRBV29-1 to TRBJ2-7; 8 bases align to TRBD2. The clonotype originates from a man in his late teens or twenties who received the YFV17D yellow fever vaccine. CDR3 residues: CSVGLGGGFSEQYF. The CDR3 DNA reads TGCAGCGTTGGGTTAGGCGGGGGGTTCTCCGAGCAGTACTTC.